A selection of T cell receptor beta chains follows, all from one sample in a study of Graves' ophthalmopathy and Graves' hyperthyroidism. TCRdb independently ran MiXCR on the multiplex PCR reads; one entry per CDR3 protein. This sample has over a million distinct CDR3 sequences, with 35% to 40% found just once. Material for sequencing was peripheral blood or thyroid tissue (not recorded which). The receptors here all came from an adult man with Graves' hyperthyroidism. The CDR3 runs from the conserved cysteine through the conserved F or W. The order of the fields is clone size, D gene, V gene, J gene, CDR3 DNA, CDR3 protein. D genes are given only for firm matches. Part of the rows lack a size; the others show once, few, many or a class for expanded clones.

abundance: few
d_gene: .
v_gene: TRBV12-3/TRBV12-4
j_gene: TRBJ2-7
CDR3nt: TGTGCCAGCAGTTCACCGGGAATCGCCTACGAGCAGTACTTC
CDR3aa: CASSSPGIAYEQYF

abundance: few
d_gene: .
v_gene: TRBV6-2/TRBV6-3
j_gene: TRBJ1-2
CDR3nt: TGTGCCAGCGCCCAATCCAGGGCCCTCTATGGCTACACCTTC
CDR3aa: CASAQSRALYGYTF

abundance: .
d_gene: .
v_gene: TRBV5-1
j_gene: TRBJ1-2
CDR3nt: TGCGCCAGCAGCTTGGCCTCAAGTGGGGCTGACTATGGCTACACCTTC
CDR3aa: CASSLASSGADYGYTF

abundance: .
d_gene: .
v_gene: TRBV5-4
j_gene: TRBJ2-7
CDR3nt: TGTGCCAGCAGCCCCAGACAGGCGACCTACGAGCAGTACTTC
CDR3aa: CASSPRQATYEQYF

abundance: many
d_gene: TRBD2
v_gene: TRBV7-8
j_gene: TRBJ2-2
CDR3nt: TGTGCCAGCAGCTTATTAGCGGGGATGGGCACCGGGGAGCTGTTTTTT
CDR3aa: CASSLLAGMGTGELFF

abundance: many
d_gene: .
v_gene: TRBV20-1
j_gene: TRBJ1-6
CDR3nt: TGCAGTGCTAGTTTCAGGGCTAGCGCCTATAATTCACCCCTCCACTTT
CDR3aa: CSASFRASAYNSPLHF

abundance: many
d_gene: TRBD2
v_gene: TRBV7-2
j_gene: TRBJ2-5
CDR3nt: TGTGCCACCAAACCAGCGGGGGGATTCCAAGAGACCCAGTACTTC
CDR3aa: CATKPAGGFQETQYF

abundance: many
d_gene: TRBD2
v_gene: TRBV19
j_gene: TRBJ2-7
CDR3nt: TGTGCCAGTAGTGTCGGACTAGCGGGACGAGGGGCCTACGAGCAGTACTTC
CDR3aa: CASSVGLAGRGAYEQYF

abundance: few
d_gene: .
v_gene: TRBV20-1
j_gene: TRBJ2-5
CDR3nt: TGCAGTGCTCCGGGACTCCGGTCGGAGACCCAGTACTTC
CDR3aa: CSAPGLRSETQYF

abundance: .
d_gene: .
v_gene: TRBV12-3/TRBV12-4
j_gene: TRBJ1-1
CDR3nt: TGTGCCAGCAGTTTGGGCAGCGCGACGATGAACACTGAAGCTTTCTTT
CDR3aa: CASSLGSATMNTEAFF

abundance: .
d_gene: .
v_gene: TRBV15
j_gene: TRBJ1-3
CDR3nt: TGTGCCACCAGCAGTGACAGAGGAAACACCATATATTTT
CDR3aa: CATSSDRGNTIYF

abundance: .
d_gene: TRBD1
v_gene: TRBV20-1
j_gene: TRBJ2-7
CDR3nt: TGCAGTGCTAGAGATGAGGGACAGGGGTTTTACGATCAGTACTTC
CDR3aa: CSARDEGQGFYDQYF

abundance: once
d_gene: TRBD2
v_gene: TRBV20-1
j_gene: TRBJ2-7
CDR3nt: TGCAGTGCACAACGCAGACCGGGACTAGCTTCCGAGCGGTACTTC
CDR3aa: CSAQRRPGLASERYF

abundance: .
d_gene: .
v_gene: TRBV2
j_gene: TRBJ1-1
CDR3nt: TGTGCCAGCAGGCTGTTCGGGAACACTGAAGCTTTCTTT
CDR3aa: CASRLFGNTEAFF

abundance: many
d_gene: .
v_gene: TRBV11-2
j_gene: TRBJ1-5
CDR3nt: TGTGCCAGCAGCTTAGGACAGGCTTTTCAGCCCCAGCATTTT
CDR3aa: CASSLGQAFQPQHF

abundance: many
d_gene: .
v_gene: TRBV6-5
j_gene: TRBJ2-7
CDR3nt: TGTGCCAGCAGGTCTACCTACGAGCAGTACTTC
CDR3aa: CASRSTYEQYF

abundance: .
d_gene: .
v_gene: TRBV20-1
j_gene: TRBJ1-2
CDR3nt: TGCAGTGCTAGAGCCCCCGAGGACGGATCCACCTTC
CDR3aa: CSARAPEDGSTF

abundance: many
d_gene: TRBD2
v_gene: TRBV7-9
j_gene: TRBJ2-6
CDR3nt: TGTGCCAGCAGCCCTGGGACTAGCGGATTCGGCTCTGGGGCCAACGTCCTGACTTTC
CDR3aa: CASSPGTSGFGSGANVLTF

abundance: .
d_gene: .
v_gene: TRBV29-1
j_gene: TRBJ1-2
CDR3nt: TGCAGCGTTTTTAAGGACACCTTC
CDR3aa: CSVFKDTF

abundance: .
d_gene: .
v_gene: TRBV29-1
j_gene: TRBJ1-1
CDR3nt: TGCAGCGCCAATGGGGGCTCGAACACTGAAGCTTTCTTT
CDR3aa: CSANGGSNTEAFF

abundance: .
d_gene: .
v_gene: TRBV2
j_gene: TRBJ1-5
CDR3nt: TGTGCCAGCAGTGATCGGGGGGGCGGGGGTCAGCCCCAGCATTTT
CDR3aa: CASSDRGGGGQPQHF

abundance: once
d_gene: TRBD1
v_gene: TRBV12-3/TRBV12-4
j_gene: TRBJ2-2
CDR3nt: TGTGCCAGCGGTTCCACTCCGGGACAGGGGTCAAACACCGGGGAGCTGTTTTTT
CDR3aa: CASGSTPGQGSNTGELFF